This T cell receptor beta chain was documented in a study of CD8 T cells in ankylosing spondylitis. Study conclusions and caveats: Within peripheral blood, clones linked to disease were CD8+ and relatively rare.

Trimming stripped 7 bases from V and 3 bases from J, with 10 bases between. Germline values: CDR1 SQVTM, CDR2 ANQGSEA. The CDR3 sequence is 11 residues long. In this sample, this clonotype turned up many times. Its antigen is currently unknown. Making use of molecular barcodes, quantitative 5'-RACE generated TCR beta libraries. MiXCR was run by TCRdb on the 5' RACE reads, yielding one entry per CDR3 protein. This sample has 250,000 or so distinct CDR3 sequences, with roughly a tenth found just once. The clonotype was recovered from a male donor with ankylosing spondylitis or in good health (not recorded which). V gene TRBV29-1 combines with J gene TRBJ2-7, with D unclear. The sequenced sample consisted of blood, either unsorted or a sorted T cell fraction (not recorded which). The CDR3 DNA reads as TGCAGCGCCCTAAAAGACTACGAGCAGTACTTC. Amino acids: CSALKDYEQYF.